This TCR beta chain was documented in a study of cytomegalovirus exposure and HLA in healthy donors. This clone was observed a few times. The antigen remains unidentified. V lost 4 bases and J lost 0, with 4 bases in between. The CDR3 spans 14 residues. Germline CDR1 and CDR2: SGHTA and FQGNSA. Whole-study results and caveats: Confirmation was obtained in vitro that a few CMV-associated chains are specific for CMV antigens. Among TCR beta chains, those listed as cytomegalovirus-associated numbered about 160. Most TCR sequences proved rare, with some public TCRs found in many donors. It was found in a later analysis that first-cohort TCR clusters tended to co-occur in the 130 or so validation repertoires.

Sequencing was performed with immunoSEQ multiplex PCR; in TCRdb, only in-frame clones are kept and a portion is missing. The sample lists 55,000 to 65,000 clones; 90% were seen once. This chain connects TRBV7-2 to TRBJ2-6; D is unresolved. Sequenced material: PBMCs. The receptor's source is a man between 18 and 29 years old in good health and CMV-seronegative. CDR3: CASSYNSGANVLTF. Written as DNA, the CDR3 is TGTGCCAGCAGCTATAACTCTGGGGCCAACGTCCTGACTTTC.